These 32 T cell receptor beta chains were all obtained from the same sample, sequenced in a study of early stage breast cancer tumors. Sequenced by immunoSEQ multiplex PCR; TCRdb stores in-frame clones only, minus some. The sample has about 31,000 clones, roughly four fifths seen once; the top ten hold 4% to 5%. The material sequenced was blood. The receptors come from a person aged 40 to 49 with breast cancer.

The chain combines TRBV7-2 with TRBJ2-7, with D tentatively TRBD2 (5 bases). The germline V gene has CDR1 SGHTA and CDR2 FQGNSA. The V end was cut by 1 base, the J end by 4 bases, with 11 bases between. CDR3 length equals 14 residues. The CDR3: CASSLEVSAYEQYF. CDR3 coding DNA: TGTGCCAGCAGCTTAGAAGTTAGCGCTTACGAGCAGTACTTC.

This chain links TRBV29-1 with TRBJ2-4, with 11 bases identical to TRBD2. Germline V lookup: CDR1 SQVTM, CDR2 ANQGSEA. V shed 6 bases, J shed 6 bases, and the junction held 1 base outside the gene matches. The CDR3 runs 12 residues. DNA for the CDR3: TGCAGCGTCGGGACTAGCGGAAACATTCAGTACTTC. Translated: CSVGTSGNIQYF.

In its sample, this clone ranks as medium-sized. The rearrangement joins TRBV19 to TRBJ2-4; 8 nucleotides align to TRBD2. The CDR3 totals 17 residues. V gave up 1 base and J gave up 1 base; unmatched junction bases: 6. CDR1 is LNHDA and CDR2 is SQIVND in the germline V gene (reference sequence). The CDR3 here is CASSIGGGRQAKNIQYF. In nucleotides, the CDR3 is TGTGCCAGTAGTATAGGGGGCGGGAGGCAGGCCAAAAACATTCAGTACTTC. Full variable domain (outside the CDR3, taken from reference TRBV19 and TRBJ2-4): DGGITQSPKYLFRKEGQNVTLSCEQNLNHDAMYWYRQDPGQGLRLIYYSQIVNDFQKGDIAEGYSVSREKKESFPLTVTSAQKNPTAFYLCASSIGGGRQAKNIQYFGAGTRLSVL.

The rearrangement uses TRBV9 and TRBJ2-1, with 11 bases that match TRBD2. CDR1 is SGDLS, CDR2 YYNGEE, per germline. The CDR3 runs to 19 residues. Trimming took 2 bases from V and 1 from J; bases not matched to a gene: 11. This chain's CDR3 is CASSVGLTSGSISYNEQFF. The CDR3 region has the DNA TGTGCCAGCAGCGTCGGCCTTACTAGCGGGAGTATTTCCTACAATGAGCAGTTCTTC.

This chain connects TRBV10-3 to TRBJ1-2, with D maybe TRBD1 (5 bases). Looked up from germline, CDR1 is ENHRY and CDR2 is SYGVKD. Between the trimmed V and J ends, which lost 0 bases and 4 bases, there was a span of 24 bases. This CDR3 is built from 19 residues. Written as DNA, the CDR3 is TGTGCCATCAGTGAGTCTAGCCTCCCGGGACTACAAACCCGCTATGGCTACACCTTC. It encodes CAISESSLPGLQTRYGYTF.

This sequence joins TRBV4-3 and TRBJ1-2; D may be TRBD1 (5 bases). Germline CDR1 reads LGHNA; CDR2 reads YSLEER. V shed 0 bases and J shed 2 bases, with 13 bases lying between them. The CDR3 has 16 residues. Here the CDR3 reads CASSQEAQGSNYGYTF. Written as DNA, the CDR3 is TGCGCCAGCAGCCAAGAGGCTCAGGGTTCCAACTATGGCTACACCTTC.

The J gene is TRBJ2-7, the V gene TRBV7-3; no reliable D call. The V and J ends lost 5 bases and 6 bases respectively, with 8 bases between them. Germline lookup yields CDR1 SGHTA and CDR2 FQGTGA. This CDR3 has 11 residues. The CDR3 loop reads CASSAGPEQYF. In DNA form, the CDR3 reads TGTGCCAGCAGCGCCGGACCCGAGCAGTACTTC.

This clone was detected only a few times. The chain is built from TRBV11-3 and TRBJ1-3; possible D gene TRBD1, 5 bases. This CDR3 has 15 residues. From germline, CDR1 is SGHNT and CDR2 YENEEA. V lost 6 bases, J lost 0 bases, and 12 bases lay in between. The CDR3: CASSREGYSGNTIYF. For the CDR3, the DNA is TGTGCCAGCAGTCGTGAGGGGTACTCTGGAAACACCATATATTTT.

This chain joins TRBV7-2 and TRBJ1-1; no clear D. This CDR3 region has 13 residues. V gave up 5 bases and J gave up 4 bases, with 11 bases separating them. The V gene's germline CDR1 is SGHTA and CDR2 FQGNSA. CDR3 sequence reads: CASSTERGTEAFF. The CDR3 DNA sequence: TGTGCCAGCAGCACCGAACGCGGCACTGAAGCTTTCTTT.

CDR3 residues: CASSKGEKQPQHF. The CDR3 DNA is TGTGCCAGCAGCAAAGGGGAAAAACAGCCCCAGCATTTT. This chain joins TRBV9 and TRBJ1-5, with a weak D call TRBD1 (5 bases). CDR3 length: 13 amino acids. CDR1 SGDLS and CDR2 YYNGEE come from the germline V gene. Trimming removed 4 bases at V and 7 bases at J, with 12 bases between.

The genes are TRBV5-1 and TRBJ2-3; 7 bases are a match to TRBD1. With V trimmed by 0 bases and J by 2 bases, 15 bases remained unmatched. Germline lookup yields CDR1 SGHRS and CDR2 YFSETQ. This CDR3 spans 19 amino acids. The CDR3: CASSLEGAASNPTTDTQYF. The CDR3 coding sequence is TGCGCCAGCAGCTTGGAGGGGGCGGCTAGCAACCCAACCACAGATACGCAGTATTTT.

DNA of the CDR3: TGTGCCAGCAGCCCCACAGAGGGTGGCCTTGTAGGGGAGCAGTTCTTC. Its protein product is CASSPTEGGLVGEQFF. The chain uses TRBV9 and TRBJ2-1, with D possibly TRBD2 on 5 matching bases. The germline V gene has CDR1 SGDLS and CDR2 YYNGEE. V dropped 4 bases and J dropped 10 bases, with 24 bases sitting between them. The CDR3 extends over 16 amino acids.

The chain employs TRBV19 and TRBJ2-6; no reliable D call. The CDR3 extends over 15 amino acids. CDR1 is LNHDA, CDR2 SQIVND, per germline (reference sequence). The V and J ends lost 1 base and 0 bases respectively, with 4 bases between them. CDR3: CASSIGFSGANVLTF. As DNA, the CDR3 is TGTGCCAGTAGTATAGGTTTCTCTGGGGCCAACGTCCTGACTTTC.

The genes are TRBV30 and TRBJ2-5; 15 bases map to TRBD2. Germline V gene lookup returns CDR1 GTSNPN and CDR2 SVGIG (reference sequence). V shed 3 bases and J 5 bases; nucleotides not matched to a gene: 19. This CDR3 has 20 amino acids. CDR3 amino acids: CAWSPYTGLAGGPMGETQYF. Written as DNA, the CDR3 is TGTGCCTGGAGCCCTTACACCGGACTAGCGGGAGGGCCAATGGGGGAGACCCAGTACTTC.

This clone was seen more than once but under ten times. V and J are TRBV15 and TRBJ1-5, with TRBD1 as a possible D gene (5 bases). In germline, CDR1 is LNHNV, CDR2 YYDKDF (reference sequence). This CDR3 spans 16 amino acids. The V end lost 3 bases, the J end lost 6 bases, and 18 bases lay between the germline ends. The CDR3 loop is CATSRMGGELRQPQHF. In DNA, the CDR3 is TGTGCCACCAGCAGGATGGGAGGGGAACTTCGTCAGCCCCAGCATTTT.

The chain couples TRBV19 to TRBJ1-5, with D possibly TRBD1 on 6 matching bases. V lost 2 bases, J lost 0 bases, and 26 bases lay in between. Germline CDR1 LNHDA, CDR2 SQIVND (reference sequence). CDR3 size: 21 residues. This CDR3 reads CASSITPSGGLEDNSNQPQHF. The CDR3 nucleotides are TGTGCCAGTAGTATAACCCCCTCGGGGGGGCTGGAGGACAATAGCAATCAGCCCCAGCATTTT.

The chain recombines TRBV4-1 with TRBJ2-1; weak D call: TRBD2 (6 bases). Germline CDR1 reads MGHRA; CDR2 reads YSYEKL. V dropped 1 base and J dropped 4 bases, with 14 bases sitting between them. The CDR3 sequence is 16 residues long. Here the CDR3 DNA reads TGCGCCAGCAGCCAAGTTGGGGACTCCTTTTACAATGAGCAGTTCTTC. Protein: CASSQVGDSFYNEQFF.

V and J are TRBV4-2 and TRBJ1-2; 7 bases agree with TRBD1. Trimming took 2 bases from V and 4 from J; bases not matched to a gene: 19. CDR3 size: 19 residues. CDR1 and CDR2 from the germline V gene are LGHNA and YNFKEQ. The DNA for the CDR3 is TGTGCCAGCAGCCAACTAATCGACAGGGAGGGCGACCCCACCTATGGCTACACCTTC. It encodes CASSQLIDREGDPTYGYTF.

V is TRBV30 and J is TRBJ2-1, with D hard to call. V was shortened by 0 bases and J by 9 bases, with 12 bases between the two germline ends. CDR1 is GTSNPN, CDR2 SVGIG, per germline (reference sequence). The CDR3 is 13 residues long. CDR3 sequence: CAWSVSEGAEQFF. The CDR3 region has the DNA TGTGCCTGGAGTGTATCCGAAGGAGCTGAGCAGTTCTTC.

The chain couples TRBV5-1 to TRBJ2-3; the match to TRBD2 covers 8 bases. Germline V CDR1 and CDR2: SGHRS, YFSETQ. There are 16 residues in the CDR3. V was pared by 2 bases and J by 6 bases, with 11 bases of the junction left unmatched. The CDR3 region has the DNA TGCGCCAGCAGCTTAGAAATAGCGGGGAACGGGGATACGCAGTATTTT. It translates to CASSLEIAGNGDTQYF.

This clone was observed a handful of times. The V call is TRBV29-1, the J call TRBJ2-5; D perhaps matches TRBD1 (5 bases). The CDR3 runs to 17 residues. Germline CDR1 SQVTM, CDR2 ANQGSEA. The ends were cut back, 3 bases at V and 0 bases at J, with 20 bases in the middle. The CDR3 DNA sequence: TGCAGCGTTGACAGGGTTGAAGGAGCTAAGTACCAAGAGACCCAGTACTTC. It codes for CSVDRVEGAKYQETQYF. The variable domain in full, completed from reference TRBV29-1 and TRBJ2-5, reads SAVISQKPSRDICQRGTSLTIQCQVDSQVTMMFWYRQQPGQSLTLIATANQGSEATYESGFVIDKFPISRPNLTFSTLTVSNMSPEDSSIYLCSVDRVEGAKYQETQYFGPGTRLLVL.

The CDR3 loop reads CAWSVGPWVKLFF. CDR3 bases: TGTGCCTGGAGTGTAGGCCCATGGGTAAAACTGTTTTTT. V and J are TRBV30 and TRBJ1-4, with unresolved D. CDR3 length equals 13 residues. Germline CDR1 is GTSNPN and CDR2 is SVGIG (reference sequence). V gave up 0 bases and J gave up 10 bases, with 12 bases separating them.

The CDR3 sequence: CASSNLDGETQYF. For the CDR3, the DNA is TGTGCCAGCAGCAACCTAGACGGAGAGACCCAGTACTTC. The chain is built from TRBV7-9 and TRBJ2-5; D not certain. The CDR3 spans 13 residues. Germline V gives CDR1 SEHNR, CDR2 FQNEAQ (reference sequence). V shed 5 bases and J shed 4 bases, with 11 bases lying between them.

This clone has only a few counts. The V and J genes are TRBV19 and TRBJ1-2, with TRBD1 identical over 8 bases. This CDR3 has 13 residues. Germline CDR1 and CDR2: LNHDA and SQIVND (reference sequence). J gave up 4 bases and V 7 bases, and 5 bases lay outside the gene matches. CDR3 loop: CASNAGGPYGYTF. CDR3 nucleotide sequence: TGTGCCAGTAATGCAGGGGGCCCCTATGGCTACACCTTC.

The V call is TRBV4-2, the J call TRBJ2-1; no firm D call. Germline CDR1 and CDR2: LGHNA and YNFKEQ. With 2 bases removed from V and 5 bases from J, the gap between germline ends came to 13 bases. CDR3 length: 15 amino acids. As DNA, the CDR3 is TGTGCCAGCAGCCAACGGGCGCTAACGGACAATGAGCAGTTCTTC. Amino acid sequence: CASSQRALTDNEQFF.

The genes are TRBV7-5 and TRBJ1-1. TRBV7-5 constitutes a pseudogene. The CDR3 runs to 15 residues. As DNA, the CDR3 is TGTGTCAGAAGCTTACGGCGTCGGGGACGCACTGAAGCTTTCTTT. Residues: CVRSLRRRGRTEAFF.

The chain carries TRBV6-1 and TRBJ1-1; D remains ambiguous. V lost 6 bases, J lost 0 bases, and 8 bases lay in between. The CDR3 loop spans 13 amino acids. The germline gives CDR1 MNHNS, CDR2 SASEGT. CDR3 loop: CASSLYVNTEAFF. The DNA of the CDR3 is TGTGCCAGCAGCCTATATGTGAACACTGAAGCTTTCTTT.

J is TRBJ2-1 and V is TRBV29-1; 10 bases match TRBD1. The CDR3 sequence is 15 residues long. V shed 3 bases, J shed 6 bases, and the junction held 8 bases outside the gene matches. CDR1 is SQVTM, CDR2 ANQGSEA, per germline. CDR3 nucleotide sequence: TGCAGCGTTGAGTCACCGGGACAGGGGTTCAATGAGCAGTTCTTC. Encoded protein: CSVESPGQGFNEQFF.

The V call is TRBV30, the J call TRBJ1-3; D might be TRBD1 (5 bases). V lost 0 bases to trimming and J lost 3 bases, with 6 bases between them. The CDR3 is 13 amino acids. Germline V gene sequence: CDR1 GTSNPN, CDR2 SVGIG (reference sequence). CDR3 amino acids: CAWSVTDGNTIYF. The CDR3, as DNA: TGTGCCTGGAGTGTGACAGATGGAAACACCATATATTTT.

The chain has TRBV9 and TRBJ1-3; unclear D gene. This CDR3 region has 16 residues. V lost 6 bases and J 0 bases, leaving 16 bases between the germline ends. The germline V gene encodes CDR1 SGDLS and CDR2 YYNGEE. The CDR3 DNA sequence: TGTGCCAGCACCCGGGATGAGGGAAGCTCTGGAAACACCATATATTTT. Its protein is CASTRDEGSSGNTIYF.

The CDR3 bases are TGTGCCAGCAGCTTGAGTACAGGGACCGTCCCTGAAGCTTTCTTT. Translated, it gives CASSLSTGTVPEAFF. The chain links TRBV7-2 to TRBJ1-1; maybe TRBD1 (6 bases). Trimming pared 3 bases from V and 6 bases from J, leaving 17 bases between. The CDR3 runs to 15 residues. Germline CDR1 and CDR2: SGHTA and FQGNSA. The whole variable domain, filled in from reference TRBV7-2 and TRBJ1-1, reads GAGVSQSPSNKVTEKGKDVELRCDPISGHTALYWYRQSLGQGLEFLIYFQGNSAPDKSGLPSDRFSAERTGGSVSTLTIQRTQQEDSAVYLCASSLSTGTVPEAFFGQGTRLTVV.

This sequence joins TRBV7-9 and TRBJ1-1; tentatively, D is TRBD1 (5 bases). Germline V gene data show CDR1 as SEHNR and CDR2 as FQNEAQ (reference sequence). V was cut by 5 bases and J by 5 bases, with 27 bases left in between. This CDR3 spans 18 amino acids. This CDR3 is CASSRKFLGQREQTEAFF. The CDR3 bases are TGTGCCAGCAGCCGGAAATTTCTGGGGCAGAGAGAACAAACTGAAGCTTTCTTT.